This TCR beta chain appears in the sequencing data of a study of blood T cells in healthy people across ages (dated by TCRdb to the mid-2010s). Broadly, across the study: Template switching captured roughly one uniquely barcoded TCR beta cDNA molecule per two T cells in model experiments. The study measured age-related changes in TCR beta repertoire diversity using deep sequencing normalized with unique cDNA molecular identifiers. The donors were divided into four age groups: young (average around 17 years), middle-aged (around 41), aged (62) and long-lived (roughly 82). Two additional independent replicas of 1 million unique cDNA reads from the same blood draw were analyzed for two donors (one aged 18 to 30 and one aged 80 or older). To avoid experimental bias, donors of different ages were distributed randomly across sequencing lanes.

Details on this clonotype: What this receptor recognizes is not known. The input lacks base qualities; no much larger clone sits a single base away.

Libraries were prepared through 5' RACE. Sequenced using an Illumina HiSeq 2500. A second PCR of roughly 6 to 12 cycles was run with a J-beta primer mix and a sample-barcoded 5' primer. Each TCR beta cDNA molecule received a unique molecular identifier from a template-switch 5' adaptor carrying 12 random nucleotides. At least 2.5 million CDR3-containing paired-end reads were obtained from each sample. The Mint cDNA synthesis kit, primed by a TRBC-specific oligonucleotide, was used to synthesize first-strand cDNA from all RNA. All cDNA was treated with uracil-DNA glycosylase and then went through a first 18-cycle PCR with the universal primers M1SS and BC2_uni_R. On the authors' methods: For normalization, 1 million high-quality reads, each with a distinct molecular identifier, were randomly selected from each sample. Instead of being binned into consensus sequences, reads that shared molecular identifiers were thrown out. CDR3 identification, clonotype clustering and error correction used MiTCR with a Q25 quality threshold and the strictest error-elimination algorithm. A nonparametric unseen species model with Euler transformation was used to estimate a lower bound on total TCR beta diversity. TCRdb took the public reads, trimmed them with fastp at Q25, ran MiXCR for clone calling and kept in-frame beta chains. Merged by CDR3 protein, the rows form single entries marked with the most common genes and DNA. The V and J calls follow TCRdb's processing rather than the paper's. For this sample there are over a million distinct CDR3 sequences; more than 35% appear just once. The ten largest clonotypes hold approximately 20% of the sample.

Systemically healthy Caucasian individuals from Russia, 39 in total and aged about 6 to 100 years, were included as donors. Each donor gave 8 to 10 milliliters of peripheral blood, drawn into EDTA-treated Vacutainer tubes. Ficoll-Paque density-gradient centrifugation was used to isolate PBMCs, with at least 6.5 million obtained per sample. Trizol reagent was used to extract total RNA from the PBMCs, yielding at least 6 micrograms per sample. The percentages of naive CD45RAhigh/CD27high T cells were determined by flow cytometry on a PBMC aliquot from every donor. What the authors observed across the whole study: The CMV infection status of donors was not known, potentially confounding age-related changes in expanded clonotypes. Compared with the aged group, more naive CD4+ T cells, fewer expanded clones and increased TCR diversity were shown by the long-lived group, suggesting age selection. Observed TCR beta diversity correlated strongly with the percentage of naive T cells measured by flow cytometry. Estimates of total diversity based on one million sequenced T cells were considered lower bounds and underestimates. Conclusive comparison of naive and antigen-experienced compartments was prevented by the profiling of bulk unsorted PBMCs. Observed TCR beta diversity per million T cells fell roughly linearly with age, and a significant reduction was already apparent by age about 38.

From cysteine to phenylalanine, the CDR3 is 14 amino acids long. This entry keeps only the CDR3 DNA: 42 bases, framed from base 1. Trimming takes 1 base from V and 5 bases from J, and the germline ends sit 11 bases apart. The germline V gene encodes CDR1 LGHDT and CDR2 YNNKEL (reference sequence). The chain is made from TRBV3-1 and TRBJ2-5, with the D call perhaps TRBD1 or TRBD2, as 5 bases match in each case. The sequenced material came from blood. The TCR comes from a woman aged 55-70 years in good health. The CDR3 reads as follows: CASSQGEGDETQYF. The sequenced DNA is TGTGCCAGCAGCCAAGGTGAAGGGGACGAGACCCAGTACTTC.